The 10 T cell receptor beta chains presented below share a single source sample, sequenced in a study of blood T cell repertoires in COVID-19. Repertoires were generated with immunoSEQ multiplex PCR, while TCRdb's copy carries only in-frame clones and drops some. Of 110,000 or so clones listed, approximately 81% were seen once; the top ten hold about 3.6%. Sequencing was carried out using peripheral blood. The source is a man in his forties with acute or convalescent COVID-19.

This rearrangement joins TRBV9 to TRBJ2-7; 8 bases match TRBD1. The trim removed 2 bases at V and 3 bases at J, leaving 1 base unmatched. Germline V gene lookup returns CDR1 SGDLS and CDR2 YYNGEE. The CDR3 is 13 amino acids. For the CDR3, the DNA is TGTGCCAGCAGCGTTACAGGGGGCTACGAGCAGTACTTC. This sequence encodes CASSVTGGYEQYF.

The chain recombines TRBV7-2 with TRBJ1-3; 7 bases map to TRBD1. The germline V gene encodes CDR1 SGHTA and CDR2 FQGNSA. J was trimmed by 0 bases and V by 5 bases; bases with no gene match: 7. The CDR3 extends over 16 amino acids. The CDR3 bases are TGTGCCAGCAGCCTGGGACAGCCCGACTCTGGAAACACCATATATTTT. Amino acids: CASSLGQPDSGNTIYF.

The CDR3 DNA reads TGTGCCAGCACTTTCCACCTAGCGGGGTACAATGAGCAGTTCTTC. Its protein product is CASTFHLAGYNEQFF. V gene TRBV21-1 combines with J gene TRBJ2-1; TRBD2 was called by the table and not checked on the DNA. TRBV21-1 is a listed pseudogene. This CDR3 comprises 15 residues.

The chain combines TRBV5-3 with TRBJ2-1; TRBD1 matches 10 bases. TRBV5-3 has ORF status, its function being uncertain. The CDR3 contains 18 residues. With V trimmed by 6 bases and J by 9 bases, 21 bases remained unmatched. In DNA, the CDR3 is TGTGCCAGAACCATACAGGATCCGGGGGACAGGGGCCCTTCTGAGCAGTTCTTC. Translation: CARTIQDPGDRGPSEQFF.

This chain joins TRBV13 and TRBJ1-3; TRBD1 is a possible D gene (6 bases). Trimming took off 4 bases at V and 4 bases at J, with 14 bases between the two ends. Germline V gene lookup returns CDR1 PRHDT and CDR2 FYEKMQ (reference sequence). CDR3 length: 15 amino acids. The CDR3 reads CASSSSLGTGNTIYF. The CDR3 bases are TGTGCCAGCAGCTCATCCCTTGGGACAGGAAACACCATATATTTT.

The CDR3 coding sequence is TGTGCCAGCAGTGATGGGGGGACGGGTCCCCAGCATTTT. Amino acid sequence: CASSDGGTGPQHF. The chain has TRBV25-1 and TRBJ1-5; a weak D match, TRBD1 (5 bases). The CDR3 is 13 amino acids. Trimming stripped 3 bases from V and 10 bases from J, with 13 bases between. CDR1 is MGHDK, CDR2 SYGVNS, per germline.

V gene TRBV5-1 combines with J gene TRBJ2-3; 9 bases are a match to TRBD2. There are 16 residues in the CDR3. V lost 3 bases, J lost 6 bases, and 11 bases stayed unmatched. The germline V gene has CDR1 SGHRS and CDR2 YFSETQ. The CDR3, as DNA: TGCGCCAGCAGCTGGCGCGGGGGGGCTCCCCGGGATACGCAGTATTTT. The encoded protein is CASSWRGGAPRDTQYF.

The rearrangement joins TRBV25-1 to TRBJ1-4; D uncertain. Germline V lookup: CDR1 MGHDK, CDR2 SYGVNS. The length of the CDR3 is 16 residues. V was clipped by 6 bases and J by 4 bases, with 18 bases between them. CDR3 protein: CASSPGKRALNEKLFF. For the CDR3, the DNA is TGTGCCAGCAGCCCGGGGAAACGGGCTCTTAATGAAAAACTGTTTTTT.

The chain couples TRBV27 to TRBJ1-1; 9 bases are a match to TRBD1. The CDR3 has 17 amino acids. Germline V gives CDR1 MNHEY, CDR2 SMNVEV (reference sequence). The trim removed 8 bases at V and 0 bases at J, leaving 13 bases unmatched. CDR3: CASRKVRDRDMNTEAFF. The CDR3, as DNA: TGTGCCAGCCGTAAAGTCCGGGACAGGGACATGAACACTGAAGCTTTCTTT.

Worth noting for this clone: Other nucleotide sequences from this sample produce the same CDR3. The chain combines TRBV19 with TRBJ1-1; TRBD1 might be the D (5 bases). V was clipped by 6 bases and J by 5 bases, with 13 bases between them. The CDR3 consists of 13 residues. Germline-derived CDR1 and CDR2 are LNHDA and SQIVND (reference sequence). CDR3: CASSSTRGTEAFF. The CDR3 nucleotides are TGTGCCAGTAGCTCGACGCGGGGGACTGAAGCTTTCTTT.